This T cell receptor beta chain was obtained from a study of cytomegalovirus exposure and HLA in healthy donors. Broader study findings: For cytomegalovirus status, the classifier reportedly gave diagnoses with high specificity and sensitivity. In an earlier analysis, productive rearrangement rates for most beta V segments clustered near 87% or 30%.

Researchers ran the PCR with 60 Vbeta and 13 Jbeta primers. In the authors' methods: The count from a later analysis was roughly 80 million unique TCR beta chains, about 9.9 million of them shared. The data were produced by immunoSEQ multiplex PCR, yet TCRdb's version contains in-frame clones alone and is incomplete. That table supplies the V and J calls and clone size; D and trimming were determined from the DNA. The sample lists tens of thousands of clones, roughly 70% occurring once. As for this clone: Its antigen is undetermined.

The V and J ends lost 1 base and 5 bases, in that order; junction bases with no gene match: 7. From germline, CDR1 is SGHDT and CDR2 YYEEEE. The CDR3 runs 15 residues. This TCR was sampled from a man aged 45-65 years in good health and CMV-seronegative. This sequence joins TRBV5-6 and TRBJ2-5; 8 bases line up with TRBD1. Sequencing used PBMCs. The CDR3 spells CASSLRLTGGETQYF. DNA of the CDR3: TGTGCCAGCAGCTTGAGGCTCACAGGGGGGGAGACCCAGTACTTC.